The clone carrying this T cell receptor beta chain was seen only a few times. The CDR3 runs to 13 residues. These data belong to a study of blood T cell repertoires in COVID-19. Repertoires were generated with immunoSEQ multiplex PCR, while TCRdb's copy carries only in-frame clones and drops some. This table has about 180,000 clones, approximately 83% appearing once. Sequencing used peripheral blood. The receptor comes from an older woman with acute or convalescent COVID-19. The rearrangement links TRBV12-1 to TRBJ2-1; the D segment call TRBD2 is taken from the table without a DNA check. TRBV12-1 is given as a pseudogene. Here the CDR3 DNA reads TGTGCCACCCAGACTAGGCCCTACAATGAGCAGTTCTTC. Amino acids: CATQTRPYNEQFF.